The source of this TCR beta chain is a study of blood T cell repertoires in COVID-19. Study-wide context: T cells, B-cell-depleted T cells, or PBMCs supplied cDNA or gDNA.

In the original analysis: Using reference gene primer amplification, nucleated cell counts were estimated. TCRdb's table, derived via immunoSEQ multiplex PCR, lists solely in-frame clones and lacks some. The V and J calls and clone size come from that table; D and trimming were worked out from the DNA. The sample holds fewer than 350,000 clones, more than 80% seen once. CDR1 and CDR2 from the germline V gene are SNHLY and FYNNEI. Trimming took 5 bases from V and 6 from J, leaving 10 bases between them. This CDR3 spans 12 amino acids. The sequence came from a woman in her thirties with COVID-19, enrolled during active disease. Sequencing used peripheral blood. The chain combines TRBV2 with TRBJ1-1, with unresolved D. CDR3 DNA: TGTGCCAGCAGTCAAGGTCTAGCTGAAGCTTTCTTT. Encoded protein: CASSQGLAEAFF. Filled out from reference TRBV2 and TRBJ1-1, the complete variable domain reads EPEVTQTPSHQVTQMGQEVILRCVPISNHLYFYWYRQILGQKVEFLVSFYNNEISEKSEIFDDQFSVERPDGSNFTLKIRSTKLEDSAMYFCASSQGLAEAFFGQGTRLTVV.